The next 20 T cell receptor beta chains were all read from a single sample in a study of blood T cell repertoires in COVID-19. The protocol was immunoSEQ multiplex PCR, while the TCRdb copy is restricted to in-frame clones and leaves out a portion. The sample has some 45,000 clones; roughly 92% are singletons. The sequenced sample consisted of peripheral blood. The source of these receptors is a man over 45 with active COVID-19.

This CDR3 reads CASAYSSGRTPYEQYF. The DNA of the CDR3 is TGTGCCAGCGCCTACAGCAGCGGGAGGACCCCGTACGAGCAGTACTTC. The rearrangement uses TRBV2 and TRBJ2-7; 9 nucleotides agree with TRBD2. With V trimmed by 8 bases and J by 4 bases, 15 bases remained unmatched. Germline V lookup: CDR1 SNHLY, CDR2 FYNNEI. There are 16 residues in the CDR3.

Written as DNA, the CDR3 is TGTGCCACCCAGGACAGGGAAAATGGTCAGCCCCAGCATTTT. Amino acids: CATQDRENGQPQHF. The chain uses TRBV27 and TRBJ1-5, with 8 bases lining up with TRBD1. CDR1 is MNHEY and CDR2 is SMNVEV in the germline V gene (reference sequence). The CDR3 is made up of 14 amino acids. Trimming took 10 bases from V and 6 from J; bases not matched to a gene: 11.

The V gene is TRBV6-1, the J gene TRBJ2-5, with TRBD2 identical over 10 bases. The CDR3 extends over 15 amino acids. Germline V gene sequence: CDR1 MNHNS, CDR2 SASEGT. J gave up 4 bases and V 1 base, and 3 bases lay outside the gene matches. CDR3 DNA: TGTGCCAGCAGTGAAGTTGGGACTAGCGCAGAGACCCAGTACTTC. Translating gives CASSEVGTSAETQYF.

The chain combines TRBV4-1 with TRBJ1-1; 7 bases fit TRBD1. V lost 2 bases and J lost 0; bases outside the gene matches: 9. Germline assignment: CDR1 MGHRA and CDR2 YSYEKL. This CDR3 region has 17 residues. DNA for the CDR3: TGCGCCAGCAGCCAATACCAAGGACAGGAACTGAACACTGAAGCTTTCTTT. As protein: CASSQYQGQELNTEAFF.

This chain connects TRBV5-1 to TRBJ2-1, with 10 bases lining up with TRBD2. The junction had 4 bases not matched to a gene; V was cut back by 1 base and J by 9 bases. The CDR3 runs to 14 residues. Germline V gene lookup returns CDR1 SGHRS and CDR2 YFSETQ. The chain's CDR3 is CASSLPSGSSEQFF. CDR3 coding DNA: TGCGCCAGCAGCTTGCCTAGCGGGAGCTCTGAGCAGTTCTTC.

V is TRBV11-2 and J is TRBJ2-7, with D uncertain. V gave up 6 bases and J gave up 3 bases, with 6 bases separating them. This CDR3 is built from 11 residues. The germline V gene encodes CDR1 SGHAT and CDR2 FQNNGV. The CDR3 loop is CASSYSYEQYF. The CDR3 bases are TGTGCCAGCAGTTACAGCTACGAGCAGTACTTC.

As to this clone: Other DNA sequences in the same sample also yield this CDR3. This rearrangement joins TRBV6-5 to TRBJ1-6, with a possible D match to TRBD1 (5 bases). Between the trimmed V and J ends, which lost 4 bases and 7 bases, there was a span of 8 bases. CDR3 size: 13 residues. Germline CDR1 is MNHEY and CDR2 is SVGAGI. CDR3 sequence reads: CASSSPGNSPLHF. The DNA of the CDR3 is TGTGCCAGCAGTTCCCCAGGGAATTCACCCCTCCACTTT.

The chain couples TRBV29-1 to TRBJ1-4; 11 bases map to TRBD1. Germline V lookup: CDR1 SQVTM, CDR2 ANQGSEA. This CDR3 comprises 13 residues. V lost 7 bases and J lost 7; bases outside the gene matches: 5. The CDR3: CSASGTGGEKLFF. The CDR3 DNA reads as TGCAGCGCCTCCGGGACAGGGGGTGAAAAACTGTTTTTT.

The chain recombines TRBV9 with TRBJ1-3; D remains unclear. This CDR3 is built from 14 residues. V dropped 0 bases and J dropped 1 base, with 5 bases sitting between them. CDR1 and CDR2 (germline): SGDLS, YYNGEE. CDR3 sequence reads: CASSVAGSGNTIYF. The CDR3 region has the DNA TGTGCCAGCAGCGTAGCAGGATCTGGAAACACCATATATTTT. Full variable domain (rest looked up from reference TRBV9 and TRBJ1-3): DSGVTQTPKHLITATGQRVTLRCSPRSGDLSVYWYQQSLDQGLQFLIQYYNGEERAKGNILERFSAQQFPDLHSELNLSSLELGDSALYFCASSVAGSGNTIYFGEGSWLTVV.

The chain uses TRBV6-5 and TRBJ1-1; D is unclear. Germline CDR1 reads MNHEY; CDR2 reads SVGAGI. The V end lost 0 bases, the J end lost 5 bases, and 7 bases lay between the germline ends. CDR3 length equals 13 residues. Written as DNA, the CDR3 is TGTGCCAGCAGTTACTCGCGTACTACTGAAGCTTTCTTT. Protein sequence: CASSYSRTTEAFF.

The rearrangement uses TRBV7-9 and TRBJ1-4; TRBD1 matches at 10 bases. The germline V gene has CDR1 SEHNR and CDR2 FQNEAQ (reference sequence). The CDR3 consists of 15 residues. V gave up 5 bases and J gave up 5 bases; unmatched junction bases: 5. CDR3 sequence reads: CASSPGDRGNEKLFF. CDR3 nucleotide sequence: TGTGCCAGCAGCCCCGGGGACAGGGGCAATGAAAAACTGTTTTTT.

The rearrangement links TRBV21-1 to TRBJ2-5; the table's D call TRBD1 went unverified against the DNA. TRBV21-1 is flagged as a pseudogene. The CDR3 covers 16 residues. The CDR3 DNA reads TGTGCCAGCAGCAAGGGGCAGGAAGTGTACCAAGAGACCCAGTACTTC. This codes for CASSKGQEVYQETQYF.

The CDR3 loop reads CAWSSGYEQYF. The DNA of the CDR3 is TGTGCCTGGAGCAGCGGCTACGAGCAGTACTTC. The rearrangement joins TRBV30 to TRBJ2-7; D is perhaps TRBD2 (5 bases). The CDR3 consists of 11 residues. Germline V lookup: CDR1 GTSNPN, CDR2 SVGIG (reference sequence). Trimming cost V 3 bases and J 3 bases, with 6 bases left between them.

The rearrangement links TRBV9 to TRBJ2-1, with 7 bases lining up with TRBD2. The CDR3 length is 15 residues. The trim removed 0 bases at V and 7 bases at J, leaving 7 bases unmatched. From germline, CDR1 is SGDLS and CDR2 YYNGEE. CDR3 amino acids: CASSVEGGSRNEQFF. CDR3 DNA: TGTGCCAGCAGCGTAGAGGGAGGGAGCAGGAATGAGCAGTTCTTC.

The table lists this clone with a count of one. In the same sample, other DNA sequences code for this CDR3. The chain is built from TRBV19 and TRBJ2-1, with 11 nucleotides matching TRBD2. This CDR3 is 15 amino acids long. V shed 9 bases and J 0 bases; nucleotides not matched to a gene: 4. Germline assignment: CDR1 LNHDA and CDR2 SQIVND (reference sequence). CDR3 bases: TGTGCCAGCCGGACTAGCGGGCCCTCCTACAATGAGCAGTTCTTC. This encodes CASRTSGPSYNEQFF.

This sequence joins TRBV9 and TRBJ2-2; 8 positions agree with TRBD2. The V gene end was trimmed by 4 bases and the J gene end by 7 bases; junction bases not matched to a gene: 6. CDR1 and CDR2 from the germline V gene are SGDLS and YYNGEE. The CDR3 consists of 14 residues. The CDR3 protein is CASSLIRGGGELFF. CDR3 DNA: TGTGCCAGCAGCCTCATCCGGGGGGGCGGGGAGCTGTTTTTT.

The V call is TRBV27, the J call TRBJ2-2; 7 bases are shared with TRBD2. Germline V gives CDR1 MNHEY, CDR2 SMNVEV (reference sequence). This CDR3 has 15 residues. The ends lost 0 bases at V and 7 bases at J; junction bases unmatched: 5. Here the CDR3 reads CASSLSGTNGGELFF. DNA for the CDR3: TGTGCCAGCAGTTTATCCGGGACTAATGGCGGGGAGCTGTTTTTT.

The chain combines TRBV19 with TRBJ1-4; D is possibly TRBD1 (6 bases). Germline V gene lookup returns CDR1 LNHDA and CDR2 SQIVND (reference sequence). The V end was cut by 11 bases, the J end by 4 bases, with 14 bases between. This CDR3 has 13 amino acids. The CDR3 coding sequence is TGTGCCGTAAAACAGGGCGATAATGAAAAACTGTTTTTT. It yields the protein CAVKQGDNEKLFF.

The V gene is TRBV28, the J gene TRBJ1-3, with 8 bases matching TRBD1. Trimming removed 7 bases from V and 1 base from J; junction bases left unmatched: 21. CDR3 length: 20 amino acids. Germline V gene data show CDR1 as MDHEN and CDR2 as SYDVKM. CDR3 protein: CASTRITLVGQGASGNTIYF. The DNA of the CDR3 is TGTGCCAGCACCAGAATTACCCTCGTCGGGCAGGGGGCTTCTGGAAACACCATATATTTT.

The J gene is TRBJ2-7, the V gene TRBV24-1; the D is unclear. In germline, CDR1 is KGHDR, CDR2 SFDVKD. V lost 4 bases and J 2 bases, leaving 11 bases between the germline ends. CDR3 length: 14 amino acids. The CDR3 region has the DNA TGTGCCACCAGTGACCCTGACACCCCCTACGAGCAGTACTTC. It translates to CATSDPDTPYEQYF.